This T cell receptor (beta chain) was profiled in a study of blood T cell repertoires in COVID-19. Clones were sequenced by immunoSEQ multiplex PCR, and TCRdb holds only the in-frame ones, with some missing. In the table there are 240,000 or so clones, 82% of which are singletons. The CDR3 is 17 amino acids. With V trimmed by 4 bases and J by 2 bases, 11 bases remained unmatched. Germline V gene lookup returns CDR1 SEHNR and CDR2 FQNEAQ (reference sequence). Sequencing input: peripheral blood. The chain uses TRBV7-9 and TRBJ1-2; TRBD1 matches 9 bases. The source of this sequence is a woman older than 75 with acute or convalescent COVID-19. For the CDR3, the DNA is TGTGCCAGCAGCTCACTCCGTCCCGGGACAGGGAACTATGGCTACACCTTC. Amino acid sequence: CASSSLRPGTGNYGYTF.